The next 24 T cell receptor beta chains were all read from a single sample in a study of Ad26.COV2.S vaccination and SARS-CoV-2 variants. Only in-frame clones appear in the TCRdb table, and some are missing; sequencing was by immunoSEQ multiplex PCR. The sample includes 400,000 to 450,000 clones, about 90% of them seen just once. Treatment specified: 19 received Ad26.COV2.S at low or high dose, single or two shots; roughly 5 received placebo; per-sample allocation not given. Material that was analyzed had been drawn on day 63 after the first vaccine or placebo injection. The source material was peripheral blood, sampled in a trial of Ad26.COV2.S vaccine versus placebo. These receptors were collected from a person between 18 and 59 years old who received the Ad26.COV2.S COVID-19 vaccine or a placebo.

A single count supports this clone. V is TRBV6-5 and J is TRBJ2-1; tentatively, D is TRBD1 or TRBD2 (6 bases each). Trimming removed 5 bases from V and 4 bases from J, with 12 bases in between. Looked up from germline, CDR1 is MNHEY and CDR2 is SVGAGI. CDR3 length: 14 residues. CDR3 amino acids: CASSPRGPYNEQFF. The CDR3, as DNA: TGTGCCAGCAGTCCACGGGGGCCATACAATGAGCAGTTCTTC.

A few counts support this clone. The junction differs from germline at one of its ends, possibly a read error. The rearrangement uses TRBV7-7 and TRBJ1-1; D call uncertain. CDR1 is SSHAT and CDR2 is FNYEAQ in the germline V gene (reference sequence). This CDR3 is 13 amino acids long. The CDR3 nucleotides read TGTGCTAGCAGCTTAGTGGGAGATACTGAAGCTTTCTTT. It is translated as CASSLVGDTEAFF.

This CDR3 is CASSFGDRDSYEQYF. The CDR3 nucleotides are TGCGCCAGCAGCTTCGGGGACAGGGACTCCTACGAGCAGTACTTC. The gene calls are TRBV5-1 and TRBJ2-7; 9 nucleotides align to TRBD1. The V and J ends lost 2 bases and 0 bases, in that order; junction bases with no gene match: 3. The CDR3 consists of 15 residues. The germline CDR1 and CDR2 sequences are SGHRS and YFSETQ.

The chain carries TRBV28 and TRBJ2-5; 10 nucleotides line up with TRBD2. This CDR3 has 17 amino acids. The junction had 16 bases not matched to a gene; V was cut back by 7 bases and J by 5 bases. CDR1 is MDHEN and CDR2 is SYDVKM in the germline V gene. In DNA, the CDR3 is TGTGCCAGCACCGAAGGGGGTAGCGGGGGGCTGAGGGAGACCCAGTACTTC. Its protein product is CASTEGGSGGLRETQYF.

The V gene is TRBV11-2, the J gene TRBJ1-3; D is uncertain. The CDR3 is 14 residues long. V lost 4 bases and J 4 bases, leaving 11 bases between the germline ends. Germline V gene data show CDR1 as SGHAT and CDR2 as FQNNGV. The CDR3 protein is CASSSSRGGNTIYF. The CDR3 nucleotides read TGTGCCAGCAGCTCTAGTAGAGGAGGAAACACCATATATTTT. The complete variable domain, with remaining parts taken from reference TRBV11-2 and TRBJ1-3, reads EAGVAQSPRYKIIEKRQSVAFWCNPISGHATLYWYQQILGQGPKLLIQFQNNGVVDDSQLPKDRFSAERLKGVDSTLKIQPAKLEDSAVYLCASSSSRGGNTIYFGEGSWLTVV.

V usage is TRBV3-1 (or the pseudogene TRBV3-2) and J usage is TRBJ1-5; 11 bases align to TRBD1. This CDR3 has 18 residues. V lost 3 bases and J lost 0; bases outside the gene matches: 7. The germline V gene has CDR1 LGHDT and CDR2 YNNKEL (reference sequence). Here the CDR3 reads CASSHRSGTGGSNQPQHF. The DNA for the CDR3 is TGTGCCAGCAGCCACCGATCGGGGACAGGGGGTAGCAATCAGCCCCAGCATTTT.

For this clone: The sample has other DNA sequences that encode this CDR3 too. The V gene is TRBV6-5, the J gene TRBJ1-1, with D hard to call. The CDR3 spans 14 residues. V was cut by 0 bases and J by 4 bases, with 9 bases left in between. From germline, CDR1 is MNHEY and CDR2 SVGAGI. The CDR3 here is CASSYSEGGTEAFF. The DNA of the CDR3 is TGTGCCAGCAGTTACTCAGAGGGTGGCACTGAAGCTTTCTTT.

Here the CDR3 reads CASSLAGGSNYEQYF. The CDR3, as DNA: TGTGCCAGCAGCTTAGCTGGGGGGTCGAACTACGAGCAGTACTTC. The chain uses TRBV7-9 and TRBJ2-7; tentative D call: TRBD2 (6 bases). Trimming took off 0 bases at V and 3 bases at J, with 12 bases between the two ends. Germline assignment: CDR1 SEHNR and CDR2 FQNEAQ (reference sequence). The CDR3 loop spans 15 amino acids.

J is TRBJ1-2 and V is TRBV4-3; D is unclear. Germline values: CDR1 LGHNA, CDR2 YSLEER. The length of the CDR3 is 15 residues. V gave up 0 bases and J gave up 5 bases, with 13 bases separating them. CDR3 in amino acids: CASSQEDRPYYGYTF. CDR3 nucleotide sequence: TGCGCCAGCAGCCAAGAGGACCGCCCTTATTATGGCTACACCTTC.

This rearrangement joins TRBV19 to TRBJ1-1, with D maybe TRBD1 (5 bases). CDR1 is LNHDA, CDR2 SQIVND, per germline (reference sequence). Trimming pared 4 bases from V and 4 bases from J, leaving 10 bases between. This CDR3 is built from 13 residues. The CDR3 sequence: CASSKWGSTEAFF. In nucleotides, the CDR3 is TGTGCCAGTAGTAAGTGGGGGAGCACTGAAGCTTTCTTT.

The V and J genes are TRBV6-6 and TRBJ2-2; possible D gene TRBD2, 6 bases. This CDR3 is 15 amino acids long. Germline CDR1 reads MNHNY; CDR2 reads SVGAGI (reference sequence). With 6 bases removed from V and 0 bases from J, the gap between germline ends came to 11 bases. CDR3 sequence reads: CASRPGTSNTGELFF. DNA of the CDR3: TGTGCCAGCAGACCCGGGACTTCGAACACCGGGGAGCTGTTTTTT.

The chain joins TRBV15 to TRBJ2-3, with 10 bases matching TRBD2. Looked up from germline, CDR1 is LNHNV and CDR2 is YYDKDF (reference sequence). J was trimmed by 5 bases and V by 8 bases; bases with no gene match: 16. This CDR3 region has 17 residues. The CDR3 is CATSPPASGGLGDTQYF. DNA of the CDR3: TGTGCCACCTCCCCCCCCGCTAGCGGGGGTTTGGGAGATACGCAGTATTTT.

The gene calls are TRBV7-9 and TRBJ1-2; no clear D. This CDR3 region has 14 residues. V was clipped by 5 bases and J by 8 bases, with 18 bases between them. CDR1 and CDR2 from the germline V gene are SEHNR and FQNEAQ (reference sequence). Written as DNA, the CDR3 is TGTGCCAGCAGCCGCACCGGGCCGAAAGAAGGCTACACCTTC. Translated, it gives CASSRTGPKEGYTF.

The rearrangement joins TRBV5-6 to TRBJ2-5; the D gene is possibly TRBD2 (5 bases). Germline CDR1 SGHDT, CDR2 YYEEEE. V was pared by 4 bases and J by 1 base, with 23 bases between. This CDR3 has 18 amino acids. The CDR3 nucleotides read TGTGCCAGCAGCCGAGGGCCCTGGGAGACCGCAAGCCAAGAGACCCAGTACTTC. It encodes CASSRGPWETASQETQYF.

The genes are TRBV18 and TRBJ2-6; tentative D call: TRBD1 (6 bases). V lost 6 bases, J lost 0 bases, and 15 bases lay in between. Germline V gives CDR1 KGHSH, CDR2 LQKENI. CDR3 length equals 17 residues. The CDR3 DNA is TGTGCCAGCTCGGTGACAGGTCCTCGCTCTGGGGCCAACGTCCTGACTTTC. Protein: CASSVTGPRSGANVLTF.

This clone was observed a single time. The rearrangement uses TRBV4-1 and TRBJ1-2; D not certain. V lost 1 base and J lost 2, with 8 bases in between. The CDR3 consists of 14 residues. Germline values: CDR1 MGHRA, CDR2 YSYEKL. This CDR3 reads CASSQVGENYGYTF. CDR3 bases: TGCGCCAGCAGCCAAGTTGGGGAAAACTATGGCTACACCTTC.

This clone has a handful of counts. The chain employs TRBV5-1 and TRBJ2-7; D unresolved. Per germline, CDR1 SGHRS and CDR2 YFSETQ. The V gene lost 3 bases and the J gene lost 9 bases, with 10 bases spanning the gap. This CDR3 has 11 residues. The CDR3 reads CASSSRSAQYF. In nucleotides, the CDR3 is TGCGCCAGCAGCTCAAGGTCTGCGCAGTACTTC.

DNA for the CDR3: TGCGCCAGCAGCCAAGATGTAGCGGGGACCACCGGGGAGCTGTTTTTT. It yields the protein CASSQDVAGTTGELFF. V and J are TRBV4-3 and TRBJ2-2; 8 bases line up with TRBD2. V trimming: 0 bases; J trimming: 4 bases; junction bases outside the gene matches: 4. This CDR3 has 16 amino acids. Germline assignment: CDR1 LGHNA and CDR2 YSLEER.

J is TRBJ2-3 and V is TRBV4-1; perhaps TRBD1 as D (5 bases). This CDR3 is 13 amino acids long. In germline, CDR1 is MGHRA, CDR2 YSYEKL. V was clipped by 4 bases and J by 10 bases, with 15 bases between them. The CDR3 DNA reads TGCGCCAGCAGCCCTCTCGGGCTCAGGGCGCAGTATTTT. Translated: CASSPLGLRAQYF.

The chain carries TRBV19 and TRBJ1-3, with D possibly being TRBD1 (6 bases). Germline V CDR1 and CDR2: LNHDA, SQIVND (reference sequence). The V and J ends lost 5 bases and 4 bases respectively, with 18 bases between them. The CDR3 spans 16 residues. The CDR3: CASSAGTIGSGNTIYF. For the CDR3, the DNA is TGTGCCAGTAGTGCAGGGACAATTGGTTCCGGAAACACCATATATTTT. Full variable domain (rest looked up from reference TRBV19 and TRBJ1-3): DGGITQSPKYLFRKEGQNVTLSCEQNLNHDAMYWYRQDPGQGLRLIYYSQIVNDFQKGDIAEGYSVSREKKESFPLTVTSAQKNPTAFYLCASSAGTIGSGNTIYFGEGSWLTVV.

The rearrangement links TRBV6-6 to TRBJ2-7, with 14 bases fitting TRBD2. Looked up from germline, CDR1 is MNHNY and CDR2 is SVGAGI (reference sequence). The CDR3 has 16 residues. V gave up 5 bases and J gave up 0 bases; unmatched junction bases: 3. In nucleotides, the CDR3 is TGTGCCAGCAGTCCTGGACTAGCGGGGGGCTCCTACGAGCAGTACTTC. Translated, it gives CASSPGLAGGSYEQYF.

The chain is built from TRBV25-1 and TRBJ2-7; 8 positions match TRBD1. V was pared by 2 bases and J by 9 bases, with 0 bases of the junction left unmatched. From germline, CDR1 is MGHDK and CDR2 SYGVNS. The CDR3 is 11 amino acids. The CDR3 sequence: CASSEGQGQYF. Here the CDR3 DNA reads TGTGCCAGCAGTGAAGGACAGGGGCAGTACTTC.

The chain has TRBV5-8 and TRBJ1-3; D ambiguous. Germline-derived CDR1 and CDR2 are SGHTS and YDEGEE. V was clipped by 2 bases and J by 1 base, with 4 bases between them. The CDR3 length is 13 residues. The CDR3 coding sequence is TGTGCCAGCAGCTTCGTATCTGGAAACACCATATATTTT. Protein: CASSFVSGNTIYF.

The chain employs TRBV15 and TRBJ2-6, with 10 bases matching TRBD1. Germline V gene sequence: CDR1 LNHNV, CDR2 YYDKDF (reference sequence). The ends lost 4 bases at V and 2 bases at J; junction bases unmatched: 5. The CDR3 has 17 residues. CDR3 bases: TGTGCCACCAGCACCGGGACAGGGGCCCCTGGGGCCAACGTCCTGACTTTC. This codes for CATSTGTGAPGANVLTF.